These 29 T cell receptor beta chains originate from one sample sequenced in a study of cytomegalovirus exposure and HLA in healthy donors. This PCR relied on a set of 60 Vbeta primers and 13 Jbeta primers. Some clones are missing from TCRdb's copy, which holds only in-frame ones; the method was immunoSEQ multiplex PCR. The data show 150,000 to 200,000 clones, roughly 85% seen once. The specimen sequenced was PBMCs. These receptors were obtained from a woman aged 40 to 50 in good health and CMV-seronegative.

The chain joins TRBV10-1 to TRBJ2-1, with D unclear. The CDR3 runs 13 residues. The germline gives CDR1 WNHNN, CDR2 SYGVQD (reference sequence). Deletions cut 8 bases from V and 5 bases from J, with 13 bases between. In DNA, the CDR3 is TGCGCCAGCCGACTGAGGAATAACAATGAGCAGTTCTTC. Protein: CASRLRNNNEQFF.

V and J are TRBV6-6 and TRBJ1-2; 7 bases are a match to TRBD1. CDR3 size: 14 residues. V shed 6 bases and J 3 bases; nucleotides not matched to a gene: 7. CDR1 and CDR2 (germline): MNHNY, SVGAGI (reference sequence). CDR3: CASRPGQDHYGYTF. The CDR3 nucleotides are TGTGCCAGCAGACCTGGACAGGACCACTATGGCTACACCTTC.

The chain carries TRBV6-5 and TRBJ1-1, with D tentatively TRBD1 (5 bases). The CDR3 totals 15 residues. Germline CDR1 reads MNHEY; CDR2 reads SVGAGI. Deletions cut 2 bases from V and 4 bases from J, with 14 bases between. The DNA of the CDR3 is TGTGCCAGCAGTTACGGAGCCCGAAGGGGCACTGAAGCTTTCTTT. As protein: CASSYGARRGTEAFF.

The J gene is TRBJ2-3, the V gene TRBV4-3; TRBD2 matches at 7 bases. After removal of 2 bases from V and 0 bases from J, the junction contained 5 bases not matched to a gene. The CDR3 is made up of 16 amino acids. Germline V gene sequence: CDR1 LGHNA, CDR2 YSLEER. CDR3 sequence: CASSQTVAGSTDTQYF. DNA for the CDR3: TGCGCCAGCAGCCAAACTGTAGCGGGCAGCACAGATACGCAGTATTTT.

This chain uses TRBV7-9 with TRBJ2-7; D is perhaps TRBD2 (6 bases). The CDR3 extends over 13 amino acids. CDR1 is SEHNR and CDR2 is FQNEAQ in the germline V gene (reference sequence). V lost 3 bases, J lost 3 bases, and 9 bases lay in between. The CDR3 DNA is TGTGCCAGCAGCTTTAGCGGAAACTACGAGCAGTACTTC. Its protein is CASSFSGNYEQYF. The whole variable domain, remainder taken from reference TRBV7-9 and TRBJ2-7, is DTGVSQNPRHKITKRGQNVTFRCDPISEHNRLYWYRQTLGQGPEFLTYFQNEAQLEKSRLLSDRFSAERPKGSFSTLEIQRTEQGDSAMYLCASSFSGNYEQYFGPGTRLTVT.

The V call is TRBV28, the J call TRBJ1-5, with 7 bases fitting TRBD1. With V trimmed by 2 bases and J by 4 bases, 5 bases remained unmatched. In germline, CDR1 is MDHEN, CDR2 SYDVKM. The CDR3 runs to 15 residues. The DNA for the CDR3 is TGTGCCAGCAGTTTACCCTACAGGGGAAATCAGCCCCAGCATTTT. Translation: CASSLPYRGNQPQHF.

V and J are TRBV15 and TRBJ2-1, with 11 bases matching TRBD2. CDR1 and CDR2 from the germline V gene are LNHNV and YYDKDF (reference sequence). The CDR3 loop spans 15 amino acids. V shed 5 bases, J shed 6 bases, and the junction held 6 bases outside the gene matches. In DNA, the CDR3 is TGTGCCACCAGCGGTCTAGCGGGGGGATTCAATGAGCAGTTCTTC. Encoded protein: CATSGLAGGFNEQFF.

The rearrangement joins TRBV29-1 to TRBJ2-3; TRBD1 might be the D (5 bases). The CDR3 totals 13 residues. Trimming pared 2 bases from V and 4 bases from J, leaving 10 bases between. The germline CDR1 and CDR2 sequences are SQVTM and ANQGSEA. CDR3 sequence: CSVERGGADTQYF. The DNA for the CDR3 is TGCAGCGTTGAAAGGGGTGGGGCAGATACGCAGTATTTT.

V gene TRBV6-4 combines with J gene TRBJ1-5; 9 bases map to TRBD1. This CDR3 comprises 19 residues. Losses at the gene ends were 4 bases for V and 1 base for J; bases not matched to a gene: 14. CDR1 is MRHNA and CDR2 is SNTAGT in the germline V gene. The CDR3 DNA is TGTGCCAGCAGTGGCGCACGGGACAGGGTTTTGGTGAGCAATCAGCCCCAGCATTTT. It translates to CASSGARDRVLVSNQPQHF.

The rearrangement joins TRBV2 to TRBJ2-5, with 8 positions matching TRBD2. This CDR3 contains 13 residues. The V segment lost 7 bases and the J segment 2 bases; nucleotides outside the gene matches: 3. Germline CDR1 and CDR2: SNHLY and FYNNEI. CDR3 in amino acids: CASTSGRQETQYF. The CDR3, as DNA: TGTGCCAGCACAAGCGGGAGACAAGAGACCCAGTACTTC.

The V gene is TRBV10-3, the J gene TRBJ1-1; unclear D gene. The V and J ends lost 3 bases and 1 base respectively, with 6 bases between them. This CDR3 has 13 amino acids. The germline V gene encodes CDR1 ENHRY and CDR2 SYGVKD. The CDR3 loop reads CAISDRRNTEAFF. The CDR3 DNA follows: TGTGCCATCAGTGACCGCAGGAACACTGAAGCTTTCTTT.

V usage is TRBV2 and J usage is TRBJ2-7; 7 bases are a match to TRBD1. This CDR3 has 16 amino acids. CDR1 and CDR2 (germline): SNHLY, FYNNEI. V dropped 0 bases and J dropped 2; count of bases not matched to a gene: 7. The CDR3 here is CASSEALGTETYEQYF. The CDR3 DNA sequence: TGTGCCAGCAGTGAAGCGCTTGGGACAGAGACCTACGAGCAGTACTTC.

The V and J genes are TRBV27 and TRBJ2-5; maybe TRBD2 (5 bases). V lost 5 bases, J lost 5 bases, and 9 bases lay in between. The germline V gene encodes CDR1 MNHEY and CDR2 SMNVEV (reference sequence). The CDR3 runs 12 residues. The CDR3 here is CASSLRGETQYF. CDR3 DNA sequence: TGTGCCAGCAGTCTACGGGGTGAGACCCAGTACTTC.

This clone came up once. The V and J genes are TRBV5-4 and TRBJ2-2, with a weak D call TRBD2 (7 bases). Germline CDR1 and CDR2: SGHNT and YYREEE (reference sequence). The V end was cut by 2 bases, the J end by 6 bases, with 14 bases between. The CDR3 runs 15 residues. CDR3 bases: TGTGCCAGCAGCTTAGGAGGGGGGGTTCCCGGGGAGCTGTTTTTT. Encoded protein: CASSLGGGVPGELFF.

This chain uses TRBV2 with TRBJ1-4; TRBD1 might be the D (5 bases). V was clipped by 6 bases and J by 7 bases, with 18 bases between them. The length of the CDR3 is 15 residues. Germline V lookup: CDR1 SNHLY, CDR2 FYNNEI. CDR3 coding DNA: TGTGCCAGCAGAGGACAACGGACGCTTGTTGAAAAACTGTTTTTT. Translation: CASRGQRTLVEKLFF.

The chain combines TRBV19 with TRBJ1-4; no clear D. Germline values: CDR1 LNHDA, CDR2 SQIVND (reference sequence). The V end lost 6 bases, the J end lost 0 bases, and 14 bases lay between the germline ends. The CDR3 is 16 amino acids. DNA of the CDR3: TGTGCCAGTAGCCTAACCCGGGGTGCAACTAATGAAAAACTGTTTTTT. It codes for CASSLTRGATNEKLFF.

This clone was detected once. This chain uses TRBV27 with TRBJ2-1; 9 bases map to TRBD2. The CDR3 length is 16 residues. Trimming at V came to 5 bases and at J to 4 bases, leaving 9 bases not matched to a gene. Germline CDR1 and CDR2: MNHEY and SMNVEV (reference sequence). CDR3 sequence: CASSPLTSGPYNEQFF. In nucleotides, the CDR3 is TGTGCCAGCAGTCCCCTGACTAGCGGACCTTACAATGAGCAGTTCTTC.

In its sample, this clone was seen once. This chain uses TRBV2 with TRBJ2-3; 11 bases line up with TRBD1. The CDR3 consists of 16 residues. Unmatched junction bases numbered 4, after V lost 1 base and J lost 4 bases. Germline V gene lookup returns CDR1 SNHLY and CDR2 FYNNEI. The DNA for the CDR3 is TGTGCCAGCAGTGAAGGGGACAGGGGGTGGGCAGATACGCAGTATTTT. Translated, it gives CASSEGDRGWADTQYF.

The chain carries TRBV27 and TRBJ1-1; 9 bases agree with TRBD1. Germline CDR1 is MNHEY and CDR2 is SMNVEV (reference sequence). V lost 8 bases and J lost 7; bases outside the gene matches: 5. The CDR3 sequence is 12 residues long. CDR3 protein: CASEGQGREAFF. For the CDR3, the DNA is TGTGCCAGCGAGGGACAGGGACGTGAAGCTTTCTTT.

This clone was detected once. Other nucleotide sequences in the sample specify the same CDR3. This chain connects TRBV7-2 to TRBJ2-5; 8 bases are shared with TRBD2. CDR3 length: 15 residues. Germline CDR1 is SGHTA and CDR2 is FQGNSA. The junction had 7 bases not matched to a gene; V was cut back by 2 bases and J by 5 bases. CDR3 sequence (DNA): TGTGCCAGCAGCTTACTTGCGGGAGGCCGCGAGACCCAGTACTTC. Amino acids: CASSLLAGGRETQYF.

The chain links TRBV25-1 to TRBJ2-3; D uncertain. Germline CDR1 is MGHDK and CDR2 is SYGVNS. CDR3 length equals 14 residues. The germline V and J ends were trimmed by 1 base and 7 bases, with 12 bases remaining between them. The CDR3 DNA reads TGTGCCAGCAGTGAATTATTAGTTCCTTATACGCAGTATTTT. It is translated as CASSELLVPYTQYF.

The V gene is TRBV9, the J gene TRBJ1-1, with TRBD1 as a possible D gene (6 bases). The V gene's germline CDR1 is SGDLS and CDR2 YYNGEE. The V end lost 4 bases, the J end lost 0 bases, and 13 bases lay between the germline ends. This CDR3 contains 15 residues. The CDR3: CASSPRDILNTEAFF. CDR3 coding DNA: TGTGCCAGCAGCCCCCGGGACATATTGAACACTGAAGCTTTCTTT.

This rearrangement joins TRBV7-9 to TRBJ2-1, with 8 bases fitting TRBD2. Losses at the gene ends were 3 bases for V and 4 bases for J; bases not matched to a gene: 8. Germline CDR1 reads SEHNR; CDR2 reads FQNEAQ (reference sequence). This CDR3 region has 16 residues. The CDR3, as DNA: TGTGCCAGCAGCTTCGCTATCCGGGAGGGTTACAATGAGCAGTTCTTC. Amino acids: CASSFAIREGYNEQFF.

A few counts support this clone. V is TRBV19 and J is TRBJ2-1; TRBD2 matches 16 bases. After removal of 3 bases from V and 6 bases from J, the junction contained 5 bases not matched to a gene. The length of the CDR3 is 17 residues. The germline gives CDR1 LNHDA, CDR2 SQIVND (reference sequence). The CDR3 reads CASSIPGTSGRANEQFF. DNA for the CDR3: TGTGCCAGTAGTATCCCTGGGACTAGCGGGAGGGCCAATGAGCAGTTCTTC. The full variable domain, in which reference TRBV19 and TRBJ2-1 provide the parts outside the CDR3, is DGGITQSPKYLFRKEGQNVTLSCEQNLNHDAMYWYRQDPGQGLRLIYYSQIVNDFQKGDIAEGYSVSREKKESFPLTVTSAQKNPTAFYLCASSIPGTSGRANEQFFGPGTRLTVL.

This chain links TRBV5-6 with TRBJ1-5; TRBD1 agrees at 7 bases. Germline values: CDR1 SGHDT, CDR2 YYEEEE. The CDR3 extends over 16 amino acids. V gave up 1 base and J gave up 3 bases; unmatched junction bases: 7. This chain's CDR3 is CASSLRQGLDNQPQHF. The CDR3 region has the DNA TGTGCCAGCAGCTTGCGACAGGGTCTAGACAATCAGCCCCAGCATTTT.

CDR3 in amino acids: CASTDRGRTFF. The CDR3 coding sequence is TGTGCCAGCACCGACAGGGGTAGGACTTTCTTT. This chain joins TRBV6-5 and TRBJ1-1; TRBD1 matches at 8 bases. This CDR3 spans 11 amino acids. J was trimmed by 12 bases and V by 7 bases; bases with no gene match: 7. CDR1 and CDR2 from the germline V gene are MNHEY and SVGAGI.

This clone came up once. The CDR3 DNA reads TGTGCCAGCAGCTCAGTCGCCCACTCGGGGACCCAGTACTTC. It is translated as CASSSVAHSGTQYF. This chain links TRBV7-2 with TRBJ2-5; the D is unclear. CDR1 and CDR2 (germline): SGHTA, FQGNSA. The CDR3 totals 14 residues. The germline V and J ends were trimmed by 4 bases and 7 bases, with 16 bases remaining between them.

The gene calls are TRBV11-2 and TRBJ2-7, with 7 bases fitting TRBD1. The CDR3 is 18 residues long. The germline gives CDR1 SGHAT, CDR2 FQNNGV. The ends lost 0 bases at V and 1 base at J; junction bases unmatched: 12. The CDR3 DNA reads as TGTGCCAGCAGCTTAGATCTGCCGGGACAGTTTTTTTCCTACGAGCAGTACTTC. Residues: CASSLDLPGQFFSYEQYF.

The rearrangement uses TRBV2 and TRBJ2-6, with 8 bases matching TRBD1. Trimming cost V 6 bases and J 2 bases; bases outside gene matches: 6. CDR3 length: 16 residues. CDR1 is SNHLY and CDR2 is FYNNEI in the germline V gene. CDR3 loop: CASSQRTGTGANVLTF. Written as DNA, the CDR3 is TGTGCCAGCAGCCAGAGGACAGGGACTGGGGCCAACGTCCTGACTTTC.